The rows below give T cell receptor beta chains drawn from one sample of a study of long-term antiretroviral therapy in people with HIV. Data came from immunoSEQ multiplex PCR; TCRdb stores just in-frame clones and leaves some out. The sample consists of about 28,000 clones, roughly 87% of them appearing once. Sequenced material: unsorted PBMCs, taken 2 years after starting antiretroviral therapy. The receptors stem from a man aged 45 to 65 with HIV. CDR3s include the opening cysteine and the closing phenylalanine or tryptophan. The D gene is left open where the match is weak. Clone size is shown for a subset of rows, as once, few, many or a class of expanded clone.

V	size	D	J	DNA	CDR3
TRBV6-6	.	.	TRBJ2-2	TGTGCCAGCAGCTTCGGGAGTCGGACCGGGGAGCTGTTTTTT	CASSFGSRTGELFF
TRBV7-2	.	TRBD1	TRBJ1-5	TGTGCCAGCAGCTGGACCAGGGGGCCCCATCAGCCCCAGCATTTT	CASSWTRGPHQPQHF
TRBV4-1	.	.	TRBJ1-1	TGCGCCAGCAGCCCCGGAGGAGTGGTCCTGAACACTGAAGCTTTCTTT	CASSPGGVVLNTEAFF
TRBV18	once	.	TRBJ1-2	TGTGCCAGCTCACCTTCCGAAGGGGCTGGCACCTTC	CASSPSEGAGTF
TRBV7-8	.	TRBD2	TRBJ2-3	TGTGCCAGCAGCCTTAGCGGGAGAAAGACAGATACGCAGTATTTT	CASSLSGRKTDTQYF
TRBV7-3	few	TRBD2	TRBJ2-1	TGTGCCAGCAGCCTACCCGGGACTAGCTCGTTCTTC	CASSLPGTSSFF
TRBV7-3	.	TRBD2	TRBJ2-7	TGTGCCAGCAGCCCTTACCCGGGACTAGCGGGGTCCGAGCAGTACTTC	CASSPYPGLAGSEQYF
TRBV6-6	.	.	TRBJ1-1	TGTGCCAGCAGCAATCACAGGGAAAGGGCTGAAGCTTTCTTT	CASSNHRERAEAFF
TRBV27	.	TRBD1	TRBJ2-3	TGTGCCAGCACCTCAGTGGGGACAGGGTCAGATACGCAGTATTTT	CASTSVGTGSDTQYF
TRBV10-3	.	TRBD1	TRBJ2-5	TGTGCCATCAGTGAGCCCGGGGACAGGGGGCAAGAGACCCAGTACTTC	CAISEPGDRGQETQYF
TRBV19	.	.	TRBJ2-6	TGTGCCAGTACCTCCAGTCTTGACTCTGGGGCCAACGTCCTGACTTTC	CASTSSLDSGANVLTF
TRBV9	.	.	TRBJ2-3	TGTGCCAGCAGCGTAGGGGCGGGGCGGGATACGCAGTATTTT	CASSVGAGRDTQYF
TRBV7-8	.	.	TRBJ1-4	TGTGCCAGCAGCCCCAACGCGGGGTTAACTAATGAAAAACTGTTTTTT	CASSPNAGLTNEKLFF
TRBV5-1	.	.	TRBJ2-5	TGCGCCAGCAGCTTGGAGATCGGAGAGACCCAGTACTTC	CASSLEIGETQYF
TRBV2	.	TRBD1	TRBJ2-5	TGTGCCAGCATAGAAAACAGGGGGCAAGAGACCCAGTACTTC	CASIENRGQETQYF
TRBV19	.	.	TRBJ1-2	TGTGCCAGTAGTATAAGGGGCTATGGCTACACCTTC	CASSIRGYGYTF
TRBV7-9	.	TRBD1	TRBJ1-2	TGTGCCAGCAGCTCCGGACAGGGAAACATCTATGGCTACACCTTC	CASSSGQGNIYGYTF